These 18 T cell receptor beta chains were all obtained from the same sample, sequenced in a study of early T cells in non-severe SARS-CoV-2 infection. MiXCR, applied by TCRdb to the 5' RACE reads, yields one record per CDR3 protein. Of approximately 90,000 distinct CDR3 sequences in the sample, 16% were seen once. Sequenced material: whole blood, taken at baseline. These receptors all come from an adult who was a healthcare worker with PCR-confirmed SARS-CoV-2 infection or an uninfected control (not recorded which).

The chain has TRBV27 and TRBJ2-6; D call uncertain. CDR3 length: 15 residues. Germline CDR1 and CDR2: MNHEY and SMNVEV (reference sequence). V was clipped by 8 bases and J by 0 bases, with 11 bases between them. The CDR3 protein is CASLEKSSGANVLTF. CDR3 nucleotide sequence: TGTGCCAGCCTTGAGAAAAGCTCTGGGGCCAACGTCCTGACTTTC. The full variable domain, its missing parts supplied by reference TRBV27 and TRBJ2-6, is EAQVTQNPRYLITVTGKKLTVTCSQNMNHEYMSWYRQDPGLGLRQIYYSMNVEVTDKGDVPEGYKVSRKEKRNFPLILESPSPNQTSLYFCASLEKSSGANVLTFGAGSRLTVL.

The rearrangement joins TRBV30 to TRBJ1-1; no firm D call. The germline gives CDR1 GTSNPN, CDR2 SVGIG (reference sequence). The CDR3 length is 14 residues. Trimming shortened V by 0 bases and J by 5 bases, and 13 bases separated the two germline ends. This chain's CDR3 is CAWSVYRVRTEAFF. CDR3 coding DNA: TGTGCCTGGAGTGTATATAGGGTGAGAACTGAAGCTTTCTTT.

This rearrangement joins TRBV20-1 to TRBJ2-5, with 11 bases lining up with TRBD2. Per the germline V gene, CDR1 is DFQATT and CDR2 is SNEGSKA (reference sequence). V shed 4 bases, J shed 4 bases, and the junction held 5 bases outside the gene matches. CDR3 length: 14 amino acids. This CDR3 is CSATVAGGRETQYF. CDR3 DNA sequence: TGCAGTGCTACCGTAGCGGGAGGGCGAGAGACCCAGTACTTC.

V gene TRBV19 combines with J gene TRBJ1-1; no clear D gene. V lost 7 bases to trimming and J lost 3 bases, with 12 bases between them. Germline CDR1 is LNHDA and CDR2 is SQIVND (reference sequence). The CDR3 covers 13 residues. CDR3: CASKPWGDTEAFF. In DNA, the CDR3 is TGTGCCAGTAAGCCCTGGGGTGACACTGAAGCTTTCTTT. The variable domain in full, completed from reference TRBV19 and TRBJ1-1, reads DGGITQSPKYLFRKEGQNVTLSCEQNLNHDAMYWYRQDPGQGLRLIYYSQIVNDFQKGDIAEGYSVSREKKESFPLTVTSAQKNPTAFYLCASKPWGDTEAFFGQGTRLTVV.

As DNA, the CDR3 is TGTGCCAGCAGCCCCGGTATGGGTTCAGATACGCAGTATTTT. Its protein is CASSPGMGSDTQYF. J is TRBJ2-3 and V is TRBV7-9, with D unclear. V lost 5 bases and J 4 bases, leaving 13 bases between the germline ends. CDR3 length: 14 amino acids. The germline gives CDR1 SEHNR, CDR2 FQNEAQ (reference sequence).

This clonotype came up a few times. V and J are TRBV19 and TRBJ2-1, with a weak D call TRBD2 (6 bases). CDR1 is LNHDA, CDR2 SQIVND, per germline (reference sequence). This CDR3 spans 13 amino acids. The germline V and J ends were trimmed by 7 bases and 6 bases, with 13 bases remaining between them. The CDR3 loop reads CASTSDLSNEQFF. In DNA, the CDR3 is TGTGCCAGTACTAGCGATCTTAGCAATGAGCAGTTCTTC.

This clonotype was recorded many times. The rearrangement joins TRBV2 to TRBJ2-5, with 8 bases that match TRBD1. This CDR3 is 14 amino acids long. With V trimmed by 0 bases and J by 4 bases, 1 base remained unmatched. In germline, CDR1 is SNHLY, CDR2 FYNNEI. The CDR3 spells CASSEARGRETQYF. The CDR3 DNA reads TGTGCCAGCAGTGAAGCCAGGGGGCGAGAGACCCAGTACTTC. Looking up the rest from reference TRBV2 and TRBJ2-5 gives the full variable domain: EPEVTQTPSHQVTQMGQEVILRCVPISNHLYFYWYRQILGQKVEFLVSFYNNEISEKSEIFDDQFSVERPDGSNFTLKIRSTKLEDSAMYFCASSEARGRETQYFGPGTRLLVL.

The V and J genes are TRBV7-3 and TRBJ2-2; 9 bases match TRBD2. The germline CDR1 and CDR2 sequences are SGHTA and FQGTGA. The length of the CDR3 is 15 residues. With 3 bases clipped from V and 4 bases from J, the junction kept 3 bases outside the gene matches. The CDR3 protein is CASSFSAGGTGELFF. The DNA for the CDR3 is TGTGCCAGCAGCTTTTCAGCGGGAGGCACCGGGGAGCTGTTTTTT.

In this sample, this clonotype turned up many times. The CDR3 protein is CASSQDWGVGYEQYF. CDR3 DNA sequence: TGCGCCAGCAGCCAAGATTGGGGGGTAGGGTACGAGCAGTACTTC. The V gene is TRBV4-1, the J gene TRBJ2-7; a possible D gene is TRBD2 (6 bases). Deletions cut 0 bases from V and 4 bases from J, with 13 bases between. This CDR3 has 15 residues. CDR1 and CDR2 from the germline V gene are MGHRA and YSYEKL.

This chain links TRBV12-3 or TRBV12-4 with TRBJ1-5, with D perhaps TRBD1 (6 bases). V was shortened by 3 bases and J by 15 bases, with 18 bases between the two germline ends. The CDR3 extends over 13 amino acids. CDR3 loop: CASSFSGHREGHF. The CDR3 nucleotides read TGTGCCAGCAGTTTTTCGGGACACCGGGAGGGGCATTTT.

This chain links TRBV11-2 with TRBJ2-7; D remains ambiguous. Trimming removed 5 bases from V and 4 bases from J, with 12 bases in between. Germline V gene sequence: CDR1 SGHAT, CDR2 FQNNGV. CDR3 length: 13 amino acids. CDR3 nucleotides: TGTGCCAGCAGCCCACCCCAAAAGTACGAGCAGTACTTC. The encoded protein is CASSPPQKYEQYF.

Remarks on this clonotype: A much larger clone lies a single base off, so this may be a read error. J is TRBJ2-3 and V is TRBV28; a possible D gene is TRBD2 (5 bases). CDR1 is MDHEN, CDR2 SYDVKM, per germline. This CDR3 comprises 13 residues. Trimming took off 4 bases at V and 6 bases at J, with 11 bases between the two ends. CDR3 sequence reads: CASSSRRLDTQYF. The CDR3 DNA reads TGTGCCAGCAGTTCCAGGAGGTTGGATACGCAGTATTTT.

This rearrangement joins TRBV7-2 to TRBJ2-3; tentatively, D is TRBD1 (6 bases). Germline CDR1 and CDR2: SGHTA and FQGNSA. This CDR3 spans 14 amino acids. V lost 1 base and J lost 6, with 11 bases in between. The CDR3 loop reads CASSLDLGADTQYF. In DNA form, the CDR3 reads TGTGCCAGCAGCTTAGATTTGGGGGCTGATACGCAGTATTTT. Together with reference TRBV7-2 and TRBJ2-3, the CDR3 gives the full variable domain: GAGVSQSPSNKVTEKGKDVELRCDPISGHTALYWYRQSLGQGLEFLIYFQGNSAPDKSGLPSDRFSAERTGGSVSTLTIQRTQQEDSAVYLCASSLDLGADTQYFGPGTRLTVL.

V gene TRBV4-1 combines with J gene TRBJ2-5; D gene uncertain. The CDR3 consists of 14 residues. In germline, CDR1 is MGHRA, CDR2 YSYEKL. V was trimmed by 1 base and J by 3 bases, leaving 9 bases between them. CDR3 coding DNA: TGCGCCAGCAGCCAAGTCCACGGTAAAGAGACCCAGTACTTC. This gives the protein CASSQVHGKETQYF.

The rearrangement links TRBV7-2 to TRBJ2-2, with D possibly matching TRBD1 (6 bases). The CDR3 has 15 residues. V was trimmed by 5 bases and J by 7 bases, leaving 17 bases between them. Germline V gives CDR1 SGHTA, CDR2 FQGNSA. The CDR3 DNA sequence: TGTGCCAGCAGCACAGGACAGCCAGCGCACGGGGAGCTGTTTTTT. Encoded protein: CASSTGQPAHGELFF.

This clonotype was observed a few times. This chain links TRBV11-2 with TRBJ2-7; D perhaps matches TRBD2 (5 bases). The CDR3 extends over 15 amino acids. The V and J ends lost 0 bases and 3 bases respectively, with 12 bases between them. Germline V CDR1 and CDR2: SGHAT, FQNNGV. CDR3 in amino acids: CASSLEVSGSYEQYF. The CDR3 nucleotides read TGTGCCAGCAGCTTAGAGGTTTCGGGAAGCTACGAGCAGTACTTC.

Here the CDR3 DNA reads TGCAGTGCTAGAGGGACTAGCGGGAATGCAGATACGCAGTATTTT. As protein: CSARGTSGNADTQYF. V is TRBV20-1 and J is TRBJ2-3; 12 bases agree with TRBD2. V lost 1 base and J lost 4; bases outside the gene matches: 3. Germline V gene data show CDR1 as DFQATT and CDR2 as SNEGSKA (reference sequence). This CDR3 contains 15 residues.

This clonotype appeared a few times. CDR3 DNA: TGTGCCAGCAGCCCTCTCCTGAGGACAGCCAACACTGAAGCTTTCTTT. It translates to CASSPLLRTANTEAFF. The chain carries TRBV28 and TRBJ1-1, with D tentatively TRBD1 (6 bases). V lost 6 bases and J 2 bases, leaving 19 bases between the germline ends. Germline V gives CDR1 MDHEN, CDR2 SYDVKM. The CDR3 is 16 amino acids.